The TCR beta chain described here comes from a study of T-cell memory formation after mild COVID-19. Concerning this clonotype: What it binds is unknown.

Each CDR3 protein gets one entry after TCRdb re-called the 5' RACE reads with MiXCR. Of 250,000 to 300,000 distinct CDR3 sequences in the sample, about a sixth were seen once. V was clipped by 6 bases and J by 1 base, with 19 bases between them. The CDR3 runs to 18 residues. Per the germline V gene, CDR1 is LNHDA and CDR2 is SQIVND (reference sequence). Findings and caveats of the study: Clones that contracted clustered mainly in CM and EM if CD4+ and in EMRA if CD8+.

Sequenced input: PBMCs or a T cell subset sorted from them (not recorded which). This chain uses TRBV19 with TRBJ1-6, with D maybe TRBD1 (5 bases). This clonotype was sampled from a man between 18 and 35 years old who had mild COVID-19 (a few samples of this study predate the infection). Cell type and time point are not known. The chain's CDR3 is CASRLADSASSYNSPLHF. CDR3 nucleotides: TGTGCCAGTAGACTCGCCGACAGTGCAAGTTCCTATAATTCACCCCTCCACTTT.